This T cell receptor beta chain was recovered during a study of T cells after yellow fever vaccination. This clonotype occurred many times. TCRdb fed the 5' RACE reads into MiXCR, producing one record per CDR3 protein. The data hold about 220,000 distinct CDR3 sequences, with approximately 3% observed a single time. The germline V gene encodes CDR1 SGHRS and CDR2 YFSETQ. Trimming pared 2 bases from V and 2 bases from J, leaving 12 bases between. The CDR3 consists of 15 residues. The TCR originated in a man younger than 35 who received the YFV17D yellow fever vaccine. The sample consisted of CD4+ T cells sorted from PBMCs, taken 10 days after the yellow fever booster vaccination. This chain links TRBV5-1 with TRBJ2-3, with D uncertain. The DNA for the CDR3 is TGCGCCAGCAGCTTATCGGGCAGGTACACAGATACGCAGTATTTT. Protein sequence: CASSLSGRYTDTQYF.